This TCR beta chain comes out of a study of T cells after yellow fever vaccination. With 5 bases removed from V and 2 bases from J, the gap between germline ends came to 16 bases. CDR3 length: 15 amino acids. Germline values: CDR1 SGHRS, CDR2 YFSETQ. MiXCR, applied by TCRdb to the 5' RACE reads, yields one record per CDR3 protein. The sample carries around 250,000 distinct CDR3 sequences, about 7.1% recorded once. This clonotype has just a few counts. The rearrangement links TRBV5-1 to TRBJ2-5; TRBD2 is a possible D gene (5 bases). This TCR was sampled from a man in his thirties or forties who received the YFV17D yellow fever vaccine. The source was CD4+ T cells sorted from PBMCs, collected 15 days after the yellow fever booster vaccination. This CDR3 reads CASSPAAGGQETQYF. The CDR3 DNA follows: TGCGCCAGCAGTCCGGCCGCCGGCGGGCAAGAGACCCAGTACTTC.